A single T cell receptor (beta chain) is shown here with its context. This specimen comes from a study of blood T cell repertoires in COVID-19. The wider study: Acute and convalescent COVID-19 specimens originated in the United States, Italy and Spain. PBMCs, B-cell-depleted T cells, or T cells were the source of the cDNA or gDNA that made up the material.

The CDR3 runs 14 residues. Trimming stripped 2 bases from V and 1 base from J, with 9 bases between. Germline-derived CDR1 and CDR2 are SGHRS and YFSETQ. Authors' processing steps: Amplifying reference gene primers gave estimates of nucleated cell counts. Assay used: immunoSEQ multiplex PCR; TCRdb lists only in-frame clones, some missing. V and J calls and clone size are given by that table; D and trimming were obtained from the DNA. This table holds 110,000 to 150,000 clones, 70% to 85% found once. The chain is built from TRBV5-1 and TRBJ1-1; TRBD1 is a possible D gene (5 bases). The sequencing input was peripheral blood. The sequence derives from a woman aged 80 or over in a cohort sampled during active or convalescent COVID-19. The DNA of the CDR3 is TGCGCCAGCAGCTTCCTTACAGGGAACACTGAAGCTTTCTTT. Protein: CASSFLTGNTEAFF.